These 10 T cell receptor beta chains were all obtained from the same sample, sequenced in a study of T cells after posttransplantation cyclophosphamide. Using immunoSEQ multiplex PCR, the repertoire was profiled, and TCRdb retains in-frame clones only, with some absent. There are approximately 39,000 clones in the sample, none observed a single time. Sequencing used PBMCs. The receptors here all came from a middle-aged man in good health, CMV-negative, and a related stem cell transplant donor.

This clone was seen repeatedly, ten times or more. The chain recombines TRBV6-6 with TRBJ1-2; D gene ambiguous. Trimming took 5 bases from V and 8 from J, leaving 15 bases between them. Germline values: CDR1 MNHNY, CDR2 SVGAGI (reference sequence). CDR3 length: 13 amino acids. DNA of the CDR3: TGTGCCAGCAGTACCCAGGAATACCGCGGCTACACCTTC. It yields the protein CASSTQEYRGYTF.

This clone was seen repeatedly, ten times or more. This rearrangement joins TRBV6-1 to TRBJ1-3; 9 bases agree with TRBD1. The CDR3 has 15 amino acids. V dropped 3 bases and J dropped 7; count of bases not matched to a gene: 7. Germline V gene lookup returns CDR1 MNHNS and CDR2 SASEGT. CDR3: CASSDTGQGGNTIYF. CDR3 DNA: TGTGCCAGCAGTGATACGGGACAGGGAGGGAACACCATATATTTT.

This clone was detected many times. Other DNA sequences in this sample translate to the same CDR3. The chain employs TRBV9 and TRBJ2-1; 9 nucleotides line up with TRBD2. Germline-derived CDR1 and CDR2 are SGDLS and YYNGEE. The CDR3 is made up of 15 amino acids. With V trimmed by 5 bases and J by 2 bases, 5 bases remained unmatched. DNA for the CDR3: TGTGCCAGCAGTACAGCGGGAGGCCCCTACAATGAGCAGTTCTTC. It translates to CASSTAGGPYNEQFF. Together with reference TRBV9 and TRBJ2-1, the CDR3 gives the full variable domain: DSGVTQTPKHLITATGQRVTLRCSPRSGDLSVYWYQQSLDQGLQFLIQYYNGEERAKGNILERFSAQQFPDLHSELNLSSLELGDSALYFCASSTAGGPYNEQFFGPGTRLTVL.

At least ten counts were recorded for this clone. J is TRBJ1-1 and V is TRBV7-9; D might be TRBD1 (5 bases). Looked up from germline, CDR1 is SEHNR and CDR2 is FQNEAQ (reference sequence). The CDR3 sequence is 15 residues long. The V end lost 2 bases, the J end lost 5 bases, and 15 bases lay between the germline ends. The CDR3 DNA reads as TGTGCCAGCAGCTTATGGTTGGGGGGAGAGACTGAAGCTTTCTTT. This encodes CASSLWLGGETEAFF.

In this sample, this clone turned up many times. This sequence joins TRBV19 and TRBJ1-5, with 11 bases that match TRBD1. Germline CDR1 reads LNHDA; CDR2 reads SQIVND (reference sequence). The length of the CDR3 is 19 residues. V gave up 1 base and J gave up 0 bases; unmatched junction bases: 8. The CDR3 loop reads CASSIGPGQGVYSNQPQHF. The DNA for the CDR3 is TGTGCCAGTAGTATAGGACCGGGACAGGGGGTTTATAGCAATCAGCCCCAGCATTTT.

The chain recombines TRBV9 with TRBJ2-5; D might be TRBD2 (6 bases). The germline V gene has CDR1 SGDLS and CDR2 YYNGEE. Trimming took off 3 bases at V and 1 base at J, with 13 bases between the two ends. This CDR3 comprises 15 residues. Here the CDR3 reads CASSAAGRRQETQYF. CDR3 DNA: TGTGCCAGCAGCGCCGCGGGACGCCGCCAAGAGACCCAGTACTTC.

There are many counts of this clone. V gene TRBV18 combines with J gene TRBJ1-1, with D possibly TRBD1 on 5 matching bases. Trimming pared 6 bases from V and 0 bases from J, leaving 11 bases between. This CDR3 spans 14 amino acids. Looked up from germline, CDR1 is KGHSH and CDR2 is LQKENI. CDR3 loop: CASSPQGMNTEAFF. In DNA form, the CDR3 reads TGTGCCAGCTCCCCCCAGGGTATGAACACTGAAGCTTTCTTT. Based on the CDR3 plus reference TRBV18 and TRBJ1-1, the full variable domain is NAGVMQNPRHLVRRRGQEARLRCSPMKGHSHVYWYRQLPEEGLKFMVYLQKENIIDESGMPKERFSAEFPKEGPSILRIQQVVRGDSAAYFCASSPQGMNTEAFFGQGTRLTVV.

This clone appeared many times. The V call is TRBV27, the J call TRBJ1-2; D may be TRBD1 (5 bases). CDR1 MNHEY and CDR2 SMNVEV come from the germline V gene (reference sequence). V shed 3 bases and J shed 2 bases, with 10 bases lying between them. The CDR3 has 14 amino acids. The CDR3 region is CASSFDHRNYGYTF. The CDR3, as DNA: TGTGCCAGCAGTTTCGACCACAGGAACTATGGCTACACCTTC.

This clone has a count of ten or more. This chain joins TRBV4-1 and TRBJ1-3; D is perhaps TRBD1 (5 bases). Germline-derived CDR1 and CDR2 are MGHRA and YSYEKL. The CDR3 extends over 15 amino acids. V lost 0 bases and J 2 bases, leaving 8 bases between the germline ends. CDR3 in amino acids: CASSQDSGTGNTIYF. CDR3 in DNA: TGCGCCAGCAGCCAAGATTCAGGGACTGGAAACACCATATATTTT.

At least ten counts were recorded for this clone. The chain joins TRBV5-1 to TRBJ2-4; 11 positions agree with TRBD2. CDR1 and CDR2 (germline): SGHRS, YFSETQ. V gave up 0 bases and J gave up 8 bases; unmatched junction bases: 4. This CDR3 has 15 residues. CDR3 loop: CASSLGLAGLDIQYF. CDR3 DNA: TGCGCCAGCAGCTTGGGACTAGCGGGATTGGACATTCAGTACTTC.